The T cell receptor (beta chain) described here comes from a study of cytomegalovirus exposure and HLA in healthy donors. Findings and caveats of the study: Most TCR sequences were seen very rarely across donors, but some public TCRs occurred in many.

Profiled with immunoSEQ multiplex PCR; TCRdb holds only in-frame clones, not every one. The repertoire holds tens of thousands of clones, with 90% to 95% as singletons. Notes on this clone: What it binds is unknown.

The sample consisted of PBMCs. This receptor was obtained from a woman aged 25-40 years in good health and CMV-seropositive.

The DNA for the CDR3 is TGTGCCAGCAGCTCTATGTACCGGCGGCAGAATGAGCAGTTCTTC. Translated: CASSSMYRRQNEQFF. The chain recombines TRBV5-5 with TRBJ2-1, with D unresolved. CDR1 is SGHKS and CDR2 is YYEKEE in the germline V gene (reference sequence). The germline V and J ends were trimmed by 3 bases and 7 bases, with 17 bases remaining between them. CDR3 length equals 15 residues. Looking up the rest from reference TRBV5-5 and TRBJ2-1 gives the full variable domain: DAGVTQSPTHLIKTRGQQVTLRCSPISGHKSVSWYQQVLGQGPQFIFQYYEKEERGRGNFPDRFSARQFPNYSSELNVNALLLGDSALYLCASSSMYRRQNEQFFGPGTRLTVL.